These 20 T cell receptor beta chains were sequenced from one sample in a study of blood T cell repertoires in COVID-19. Clones were sequenced by immunoSEQ multiplex PCR, and TCRdb holds only the in-frame ones, with some missing. The table records about 150,000 clones, roughly 78% of them present only once. The sequenced sample consisted of PBMCs or T cells enriched from blood (not recorded which). The receptors were gathered from a woman aged 45 to 65 who had recovered from COVID-19.

The chain joins TRBV10-3 to TRBJ2-5, with TRBD2 as a possible D gene (5 bases). Germline-derived CDR1 and CDR2 are ENHRY and SYGVKD. V was cut by 10 bases and J by 6 bases, with 27 bases left in between. This CDR3 has 16 residues. CDR3 loop: CATSAADPRTRQTQYF. CDR3 bases: TGTGCCACATCGGCGGCGGACCCCAGAACTAGGCAGACCCAGTACTTC.

Only a few counts were recorded for this clone. The chain recombines TRBV5-1 with TRBJ2-3, with D perhaps matching TRBD1 (5 bases). Between the trimmed V and J ends, which lost 0 bases and 3 bases, there was a span of 17 bases. Germline CDR1 SGHRS, CDR2 YFSETQ. This CDR3 region has 17 residues. The CDR3 DNA sequence: TGCGCCAGCAGCTTGGCCACTGGCAGGGTATGGACAGATACGCAGTATTTT. Amino acid sequence: CASSLATGRVWTDTQYF.

This clone was seen a handful of times. In the same sample, other DNA sequences code for this CDR3. The J gene is TRBJ2-6, the V gene TRBV28; D call uncertain. There are 15 residues in the CDR3. Trimming cost V 3 bases and J 0 bases, with 6 bases left between them. Per germline, CDR1 MDHEN and CDR2 SYDVKM. The CDR3 region has the DNA TGTGCCAGCAGTTTTGAGCACTCTGGGGCCAACGTCCTGACTTTC. Translation: CASSFEHSGANVLTF.

The chain employs TRBV4-2 and TRBJ1-2, with D possibly being TRBD1 (5 bases). CDR1 and CDR2 from the germline V gene are LGHNA and YNFKEQ. The CDR3 is 17 residues long. Trimming pared 4 bases from V and 0 bases from J, leaving 18 bases between. The DNA for the CDR3 is TGTGCCAGCAGCCTGGGGGAGGGTTCTGTGGCTAACTATGGCTACACCTTC. The encoded protein is CASSLGEGSVANYGYTF.

The V and J genes are TRBV6-5 and TRBJ1-6; the match to TRBD1 covers 7 bases. Germline loops: CDR1 MNHEY, CDR2 SVGAGI. The CDR3 covers 16 residues. The ends lost 0 bases at V and 7 bases at J; junction bases unmatched: 6. The CDR3 DNA is TGTGCCAGCAGTTACTCAGGGGGCCCAGGAAATTCACCCCTCCACTTT. It codes for CASSYSGGPGNSPLHF.

In its sample, this clone was seen once. The chain employs TRBV5-1 and TRBJ1-1; D uncertain. Trimming stripped 4 bases from V and 7 bases from J, with 14 bases between. The CDR3 has 13 amino acids. Looked up from germline, CDR1 is SGHRS and CDR2 is YFSETQ. The CDR3 protein is CASSLVPEGEAFF. CDR3 nucleotides: TGCGCCAGCAGCCTGGTCCCGGAGGGTGAAGCTTTCTTT. Variable domain in full (rest from reference TRBV5-1 and TRBJ1-1): KAGVTQTPRYLIKTRGQQVTLSCSPISGHRSVSWYQQTPGQGLQFLFEYFSETQRNKGNFPGRFSGRQFSNSRSEMNVSTLELGDSALYLCASSLVPEGEAFFGQGTRLTVV.

The chain joins TRBV5-4 to TRBJ2-7; 9 bases fit TRBD2. Per germline, CDR1 SGHNT and CDR2 YYREEE (reference sequence). The CDR3 totals 15 residues. Unmatched junction bases numbered 6, after V lost 3 bases and J lost 2 bases. The DNA for the CDR3 is TGTGCCAGCAGCTCCCTGCGGGGGGGGACCTACGAGCAGTACTTC. Its translation: CASSSLRGGTYEQYF.

V and J are TRBV15 and TRBJ1-1, with 8 bases matching TRBD1. The V and J ends lost 1 base and 8 bases, in that order; junction bases with no gene match: 12. The length of the CDR3 is 16 residues. Germline CDR1 and CDR2: LNHNV and YYDKDF (reference sequence). The CDR3: CATSRATPGGAEEAFF. CDR3 DNA sequence: TGTGCCACCAGCAGAGCTACCCCAGGGGGCGCAGAGGAAGCTTTCTTT.

The genes are TRBV14 and TRBJ2-5, with 7 bases that match TRBD2. Germline values: CDR1 SGHDN, CDR2 FVKESK. J lost 5 bases, V lost 4 bases, and 13 bases had no gene match. The CDR3 is made up of 16 amino acids. The CDR3 loop reads CASSPWRGEGWETQYF. The CDR3 DNA sequence: TGTGCCAGCAGCCCCTGGAGAGGGGAGGGATGGGAGACCCAGTACTTC.

A note on this clone: This CDR3 is also generated by other DNA sequences in the sample. The V and J genes are TRBV10-2 and TRBJ2-7, with 8 bases identical to TRBD1. After removal of 6 bases from V and 4 bases from J, the junction contained 2 bases not matched to a gene. Germline V gives CDR1 WSHSY, CDR2 SAAADI. CDR3 size: 12 residues. The CDR3 region is CASSDRGYEQYV. DNA of the CDR3: TGCGCCAGCAGCGACAGGGGTTACGAGCAGTACGTC.

The rearrangement uses TRBV18 and TRBJ1-1; 9 bases align to TRBD1. With V trimmed by 3 bases and J by 5 bases, 4 bases remained unmatched. Looked up from germline, CDR1 is KGHSH and CDR2 is LQKENI. This CDR3 has 14 residues. CDR3 sequence (DNA): TGTGCCAGCTCACCCGGGACAGGGAGGACTGAAGCTTTCTTT. Encoded protein: CASSPGTGRTEAFF.

As to this clone: One end of the junction does not line up with germline, which may come from a read error. The chain carries TRBV3-1 (or the pseudogene TRBV3-2) and TRBJ1-2; 7 bases match TRBD1. Germline V gene sequence: CDR1 LGHDT, CDR2 YNNKEL (reference sequence). The CDR3 extends over 13 amino acids. Written as DNA, the CDR3 is TGTGCCAGCAGCCAATACTCGGACAGGATCGGTTCCTTC. Its translation: CASSQYSDRIGSF.

The V gene is TRBV27, the J gene TRBJ1-3; TRBD1 aligns across 7 bases. The CDR3 runs 13 residues. The trim removed 6 bases at V and 8 bases at J, leaving 7 bases unmatched. The germline V gene has CDR1 MNHEY and CDR2 SMNVEV (reference sequence). The CDR3 coding sequence is TGTGCCAGCAGATCGACAGGGTCGTACACCATATATTTT. Amino acid sequence: CASRSTGSYTIYF.

This clone has only a few counts. The chain has TRBV5-1 and TRBJ1-1; 8 positions match TRBD1. Germline loops: CDR1 SGHRS, CDR2 YFSETQ. Losses at the gene ends were 4 bases for V and 4 bases for J; bases not matched to a gene: 12. The CDR3 runs to 16 residues. The CDR3 DNA sequence: TGCGCCAGCAGCCACACGACAGGGGTGGAGGTCACTGAAGCTTTCTTT. The encoded protein is CASSHTTGVEVTEAFF.

The J gene is TRBJ1-1, the V gene TRBV5-4; D unresolved. The germline V gene encodes CDR1 SGHNT and CDR2 YYREEE (reference sequence). The CDR3 consists of 15 residues. Trimming stripped 1 base from V and 3 bases from J, with 13 bases between. The CDR3: CASSLQFGRDTEAFF. CDR3 bases: TGTGCCAGCAGCTTGCAATTTGGGCGGGACACTGAAGCTTTCTTT.

The rearrangement links TRBV29-1 to TRBJ2-7; 8 bases agree with TRBD2. The CDR3 has 16 residues. Germline CDR1 reads SQVTM; CDR2 reads ANQGSEA. Losses at the gene ends were 1 base for V and 5 bases for J; bases not matched to a gene: 13. CDR3 in amino acids: CSVEGANRGGLDEQYF. As DNA, the CDR3 is TGCAGCGTTGAAGGGGCTAATCGGGGGGGCCTCGACGAGCAGTACTTC.

This chain uses TRBV9 with TRBJ2-5; 11 nucleotides agree with TRBD2. This CDR3 contains 15 residues. Germline V gene data show CDR1 as SGDLS and CDR2 as YYNGEE. V shed 5 bases, J shed 0 bases, and the junction held 3 bases outside the gene matches. The CDR3 nucleotides read TGTGCCAGCAGACGACTAGCGGGGTACCAAGAGACCCAGTACTTC. Translation gives CASRRLAGYQETQYF.

V usage is TRBV4-1 and J usage is TRBJ2-3, with D unresolved. The CDR3 runs 17 residues. The germline gives CDR1 MGHRA, CDR2 YSYEKL. V was trimmed by 0 bases and J by 2 bases, leaving 15 bases between them. In nucleotides, the CDR3 is TGCGCCAGCAGCCAAGATACCCCCCCACTACCCACAGATACGCAGTATTTT. It translates to CASSQDTPPLPTDTQYF.

V gene TRBV2 combines with J gene TRBJ1-5; 7 bases fit TRBD1. The length of the CDR3 is 11 residues. V lost 5 bases, J lost 11 bases, and 3 bases stayed unmatched. The germline V gene has CDR1 SNHLY and CDR2 FYNNEI. The CDR3: CASSLTGSQHF. The CDR3 DNA reads TGTGCCAGCAGTTTGACAGGGTCCCAGCATTTT.

The chain employs TRBV6-5 and TRBJ1-5, with a possible D match to TRBD1 (6 bases). V was pared by 8 bases and J by 4 bases, with 15 bases between. Germline V lookup: CDR1 MNHEY, CDR2 SVGAGI. The CDR3 has 14 residues. CDR3 DNA sequence: TGTGCCAGCCACGTCGGACAGATAAATCAGCCCCAGCATTTT. It codes for CASHVGQINQPQHF.